Listed below are T cell receptor beta chains from one sample, sequenced in a study of cytomegalovirus exposure and HLA in healthy donors. This table comes from immunoSEQ multiplex PCR, and its TCRdb copy is limited to in-frame clones, with some not included. The sample yields about 150,000 clones, 70% to 90% seen once. The sample consisted of PBMCs. The receptor set was obtained from a woman aged 18-29 years in good health and CMV-seropositive. The CDR3 runs from the conserved cysteine through the conserved F or W. D genes are given only for firm matches. Size is stated for part of the rows, as once, few or many counts, or as a class when the clone is expanded.

TRBV2	NA	TRBJ2-2	NA	CARKTGANTGELFF	TGTGCCAGAAAAACGGGGGCGAACACCGGGGAGCTGTTTTTT
TRBV6-5	NA	TRBJ2-3	NA	CASSRSTDTQYF	TGTGCCAGCAGTCGTAGCACAGATACGCAGTATTTT
TRBV6-1	NA	TRBJ1-2	NA	CASGGGQFYGYTF	TGTGCCAGCGGCGGGGGGCAATTCTATGGCTACACCTTC
TRBV5-1	NA	TRBJ1-1	NA	CASSLSVNTEAFF	TGCGCCAGCAGCCTCTCAGTGAACACTGAAGCTTTCTTT
TRBV6-6	NA	TRBJ1-5	NA	CASSYGGVNQPQHF	TGTGCCAGCAGTTACGGAGGGGTCAATCAGCCCCAGCATTTT
TRBV2	NA	TRBJ2-3	NA	CASSEAEGIDTQYF	TGTGCCAGCAGTGAAGCGGAGGGGATAGATACGCAGTATTTT
TRBV18	NA	TRBJ1-4	TRBD1	CASSPTTGSLATNEKLFF	TGTGCCAGCTCACCAACGACAGGGTCCCTCGCAACTAATGAAAAACTGTTTTTT
TRBV28	NA	TRBJ1-5	TRBD1	CASRNRDRGYSNQPQHF	TGTGCCAGCAGGAACCGGGACAGGGGTTATAGCAATCAGCCCCAGCATTTT
TRBV11-2	NA	TRBJ2-7	TRBD1	CASREPGQGYEQYF	TGTGCCAGCAGGGAACCGGGACAGGGCTACGAGCAGTACTTC
TRBV30	NA	TRBJ2-7	NA	CAWGYNYEQYF	TGTGCCTGGGGTTACAACTACGAGCAGTACTTC
TRBV11-3	NA	TRBJ2-5	NA	CASSLDVPEQETQYF	TGTGCCAGCAGCTTAGATGTACCAGAACAAGAGACCCAGTACTTC
TRBV2	NA	TRBJ2-5	NA	CAIEAAGGETQYF	TGTGCCATTGAAGCAGCGGGCGGCGAGACCCAGTACTTC
TRBV19	NA	TRBJ1-2	TRBD1	CASTRQGAWYGYTF	TGTGCCAGTACCCGACAGGGGGCTTGGTATGGCTACACCTTC
TRBV25-1	once	TRBJ1-4	NA	CASSELARVDEKLFF	TGTGCCAGCAGTGAATTGGCCAGGGTCGATGAAAAACTGTTTTTT
TRBV29-1	NA	TRBJ2-3	TRBD2	CSVEEGLAGVPDTQYF	TGCAGCGTTGAAGAGGGTCTAGCGGGAGTCCCAGATACGCAGTATTTT
TRBV29-1	NA	TRBJ2-3	TRBD2	CSSVKREASSTDTQYF	TGCAGCAGCGTCAAGCGGGAGGCCTCTAGCACAGATACGCAGTATTTT
TRBV6-6	NA	TRBJ2-7	NA	CASRKGYSGYEQYF	TGTGCCAGCAGGAAGGGGTATTCGGGCTACGAGCAGTACTTC
TRBV7-8	once	TRBJ2-5	NA	CASSLVSGPQETQYF	TGTGCCAGCAGCTTAGTGTCAGGGCCCCAAGAGACCCAGTACTTC
TRBV9	NA	TRBJ1-3	TRBD1	CASTPYGTGSGNTIYF	TGTGCCAGCACCCCCTATGGGACAGGGTCTGGAAACACCATATATTTT
TRBV18	once	TRBJ2-3	NA	CASSPSGGASTDTQYF	TGTGCCAGCTCACCGTCTGGCGGGGCTAGCACAGATACGCAGTATTTT